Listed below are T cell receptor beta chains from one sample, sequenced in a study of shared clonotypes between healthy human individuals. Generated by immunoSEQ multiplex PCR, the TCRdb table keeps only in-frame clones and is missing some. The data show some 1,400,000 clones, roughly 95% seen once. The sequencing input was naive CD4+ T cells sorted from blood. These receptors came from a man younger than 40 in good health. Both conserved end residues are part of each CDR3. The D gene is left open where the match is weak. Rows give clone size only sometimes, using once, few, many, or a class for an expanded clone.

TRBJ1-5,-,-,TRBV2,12,TGTGCCAGCAGAATTAGCAATCAGCCCCAGCATTTT,CASRISNQPQHF
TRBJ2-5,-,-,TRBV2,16,TGTGCCAGCAGGGAACAAACGGGAAGCGAACAAGAGACCCAGTACTTC,CASREQTGSEQETQYF
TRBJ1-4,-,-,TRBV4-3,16,TGCGCCAGCAGCCAAGGGTATCGGGGCTCGGGGGAAAAACTGTTTTTT,CASSQGYRGSGEKLFF
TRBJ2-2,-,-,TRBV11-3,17,TGTGCCAGCAGCTTAGGGCTGTATACGGGAAACACCGGGGAGCTGTTTTTT,CASSLGLYTGNTGELFF
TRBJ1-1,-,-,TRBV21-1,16,TGTGCCAGCAGCATCCTATGGGGGGATAAGAACACTGAAGCTTTCTTT,CASSILWGDKNTEAFF
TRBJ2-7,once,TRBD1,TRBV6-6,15,TGTGCCAGCTTGGGGTGGGACAGGCGATCCTACGAGCAGTACTTC,CASLGWDRRSYEQYF
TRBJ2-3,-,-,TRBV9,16,TGTGCCAGCAGCATATCCGGGGTGAGCGATACAGATACGCAGTATTTT,CASSISGVSDTDTQYF
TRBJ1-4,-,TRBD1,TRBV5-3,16,TGTGCCAGAAGCCCCCGAACGAGAGGGGGCTGTGAAAAACTGTTTTTT,CARSPRTRGGCEKLFF
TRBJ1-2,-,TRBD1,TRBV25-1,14,TGTGCCAGCAGTGATCCCCGGACAGGCGATGGCTACACCTTC,CASSDPRTGDGYTF
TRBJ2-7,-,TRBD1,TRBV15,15,TGTGCCACCAGCAGAGGACAGGGACGAGGGTACGAGCAGTACTTC,CATSRGQGRGYEQYF
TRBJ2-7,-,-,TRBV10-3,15,TGTGCCATCAGTGGGTCAGGGAATCCCTCCTACGAGCAGTACTTC,CAISGSGNPSYEQYF
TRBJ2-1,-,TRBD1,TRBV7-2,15,TGTGCCAGCAGCTTAGCCGGGACAGACTACAATGAGCAGTTCTTC,CASSLAGTDYNEQFF
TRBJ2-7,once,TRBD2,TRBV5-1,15,TGCGCCAGCAGCGGGGGACTAGCGGGAGTATACGAGCAGTACTTC,CASSGGLAGVYEQYF
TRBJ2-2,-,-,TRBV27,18,TGTGCCAGCAGTACCATCCCACTATTGACTCTTGCCACCGGGGAGCTGTTTTTT,CASSTIPLLTLATGELFF
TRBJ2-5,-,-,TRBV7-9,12,TGTGCCAGCAGCAGACAGCAAGAGACCCAGTACTTC,CASSRQQETQYF
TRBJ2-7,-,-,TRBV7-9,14,TGTGCCAGCAGCTGGGTTTTAGATTCCTACGAGCAGTACTTC,CASSWVLDSYEQYF
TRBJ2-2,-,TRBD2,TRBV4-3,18,TGCGCCAGCAGCGTACACGTTAGCGGGAGAGCGAACACCGGGGAGCTGTTTTTT,CASSVHVSGRANTGELFF